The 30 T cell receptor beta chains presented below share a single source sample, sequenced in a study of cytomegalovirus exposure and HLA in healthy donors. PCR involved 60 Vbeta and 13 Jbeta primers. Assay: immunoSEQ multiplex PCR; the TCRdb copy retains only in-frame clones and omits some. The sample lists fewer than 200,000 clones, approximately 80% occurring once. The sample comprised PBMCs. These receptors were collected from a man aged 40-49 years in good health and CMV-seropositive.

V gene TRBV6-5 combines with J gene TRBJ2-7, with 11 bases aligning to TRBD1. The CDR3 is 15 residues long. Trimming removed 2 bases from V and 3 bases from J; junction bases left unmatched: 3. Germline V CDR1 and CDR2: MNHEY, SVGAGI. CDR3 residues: CASSYPGQGGYEQYF. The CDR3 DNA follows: TGTGCCAGCAGTTACCCGGGACAGGGGGGCTACGAGCAGTACTTC.

CDR3 sequence reads: CSVVGRGPFRGYTF. CDR3 nucleotide sequence: TGCAGCGTTGTCGGCAGGGGACCCTTTCGGGGCTACACCTTC. J is TRBJ1-2 and V is TRBV29-1, with D maybe TRBD1 (6 bases). Germline V gives CDR1 SQVTM, CDR2 ANQGSEA. The ends were cut back, 4 bases at V and 8 bases at J, with 20 bases in the middle. The CDR3 sequence is 14 residues long.

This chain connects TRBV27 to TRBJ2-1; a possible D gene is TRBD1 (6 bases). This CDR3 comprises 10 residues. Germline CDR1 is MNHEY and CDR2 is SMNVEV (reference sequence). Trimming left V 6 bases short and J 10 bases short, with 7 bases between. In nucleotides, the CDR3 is TGTGCCAGCAGGGGGACAGAGCAGTTCTTC. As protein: CASRGTEQFF.

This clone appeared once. This chain's CDR3 is CASSLGVGSSYNSPLHF. The DNA for the CDR3 is TGCGCCAGCAGCTTGGGAGTCGGTAGCTCCTATAATTCACCCCTCCACTTT. V is TRBV5-1 and J is TRBJ1-6, with D unresolved. This CDR3 region has 17 residues. V lost 0 bases, J lost 0 bases, and 10 bases lay in between. Germline V lookup: CDR1 SGHRS, CDR2 YFSETQ.

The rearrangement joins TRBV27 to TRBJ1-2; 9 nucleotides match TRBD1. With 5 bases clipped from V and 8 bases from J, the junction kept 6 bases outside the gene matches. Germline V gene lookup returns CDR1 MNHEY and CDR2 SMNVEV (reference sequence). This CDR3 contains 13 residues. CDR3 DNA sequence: TGTGCCAGCAGTCCCTACGGACAGGGGGGCTACACCTTC. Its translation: CASSPYGQGGYTF.

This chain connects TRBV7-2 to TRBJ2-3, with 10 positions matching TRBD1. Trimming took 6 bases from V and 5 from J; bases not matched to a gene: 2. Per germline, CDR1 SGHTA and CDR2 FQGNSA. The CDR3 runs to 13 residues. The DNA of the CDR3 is TGTGCCAGCAGAAGGACAGGGGGAGATACGCAGTATTTT. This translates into CASRRTGGDTQYF.

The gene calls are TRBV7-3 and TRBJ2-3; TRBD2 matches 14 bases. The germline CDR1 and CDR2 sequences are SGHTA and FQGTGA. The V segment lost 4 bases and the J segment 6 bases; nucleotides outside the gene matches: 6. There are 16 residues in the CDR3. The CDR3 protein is CASSSGLAGGKDTQYF. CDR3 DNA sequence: TGTGCCAGCAGCTCAGGACTAGCGGGAGGAAAGGATACGCAGTATTTT.

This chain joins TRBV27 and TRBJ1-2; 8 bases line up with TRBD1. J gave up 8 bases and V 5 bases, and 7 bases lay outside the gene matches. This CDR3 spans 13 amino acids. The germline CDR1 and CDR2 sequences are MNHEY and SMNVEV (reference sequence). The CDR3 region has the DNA TGTGCCAGCAGTGCCCGACAGGGGCGAGGCTACACCTTC. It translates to CASSARQGRGYTF.

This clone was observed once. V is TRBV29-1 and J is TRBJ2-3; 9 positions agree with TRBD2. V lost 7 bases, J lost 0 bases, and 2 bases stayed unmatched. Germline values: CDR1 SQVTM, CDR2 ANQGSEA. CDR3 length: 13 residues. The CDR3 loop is CSASGTSTDTQYF. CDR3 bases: TGCAGCGCTAGCGGGACTAGCACAGATACGCAGTATTTT.

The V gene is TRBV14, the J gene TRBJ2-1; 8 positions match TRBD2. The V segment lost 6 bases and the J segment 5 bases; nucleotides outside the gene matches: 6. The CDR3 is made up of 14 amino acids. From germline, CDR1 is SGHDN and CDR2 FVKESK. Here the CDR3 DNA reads TGTGCCAGCAGTCTTAGCGGGATCCACAATGAGCAGTTCTTC. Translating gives CASSLSGIHNEQFF.

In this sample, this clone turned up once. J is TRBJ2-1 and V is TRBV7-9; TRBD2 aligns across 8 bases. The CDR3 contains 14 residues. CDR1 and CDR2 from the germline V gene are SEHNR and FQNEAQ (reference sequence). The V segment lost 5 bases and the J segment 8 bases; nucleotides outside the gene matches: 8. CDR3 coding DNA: TGTGCCAGCAGCATAAGCGGGAGCGGCTATGAGCAGTTCTTC. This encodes CASSISGSGYEQFF.

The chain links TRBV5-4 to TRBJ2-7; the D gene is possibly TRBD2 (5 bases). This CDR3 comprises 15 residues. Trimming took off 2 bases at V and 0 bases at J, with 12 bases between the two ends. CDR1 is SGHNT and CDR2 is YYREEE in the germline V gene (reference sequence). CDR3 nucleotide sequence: TGTGCCAGCAGCTTCCGGGGATTCGCCTCCTACGAGCAGTACTTC. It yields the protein CASSFRGFASYEQYF.

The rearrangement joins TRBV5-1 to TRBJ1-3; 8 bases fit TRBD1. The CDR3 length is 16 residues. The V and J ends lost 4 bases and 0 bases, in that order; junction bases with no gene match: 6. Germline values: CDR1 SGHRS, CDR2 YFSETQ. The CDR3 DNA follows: TGCGCCAGCAGCCCGGGACAGGAGAACTCTGGAAACACCATATATTTT. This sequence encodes CASSPGQENSGNTIYF.

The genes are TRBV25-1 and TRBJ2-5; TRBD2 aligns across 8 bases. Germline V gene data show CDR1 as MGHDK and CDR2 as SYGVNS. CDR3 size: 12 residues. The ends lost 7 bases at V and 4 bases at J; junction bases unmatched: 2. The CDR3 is CASTGGGETQYF. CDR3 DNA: TGTGCCAGCACGGGGGGGGGAGAGACCCAGTACTTC.

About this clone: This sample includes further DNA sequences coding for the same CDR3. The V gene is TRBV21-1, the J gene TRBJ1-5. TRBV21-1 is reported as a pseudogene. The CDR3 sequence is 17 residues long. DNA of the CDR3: TGTGCCAGCAGCAAAGGAGGGCCGCCGGGAAGCAATCAGCCCCAGCATTTT. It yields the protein CASSKGGPPGSNQPQHF.

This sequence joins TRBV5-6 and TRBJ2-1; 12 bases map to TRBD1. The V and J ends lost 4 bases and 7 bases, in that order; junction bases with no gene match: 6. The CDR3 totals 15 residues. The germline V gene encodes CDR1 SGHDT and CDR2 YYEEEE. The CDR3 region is CASSLGQGAWNEQFF. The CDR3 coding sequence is TGTGCCAGCAGCCTGGGACAGGGGGCATGGAATGAGCAGTTCTTC.

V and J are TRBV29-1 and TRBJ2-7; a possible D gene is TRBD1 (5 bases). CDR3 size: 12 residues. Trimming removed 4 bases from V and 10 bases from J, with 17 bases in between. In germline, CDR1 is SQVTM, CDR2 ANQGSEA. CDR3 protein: CSVVTDGFVQYF. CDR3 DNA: TGCAGCGTTGTGACAGACGGTTTTGTCCAGTACTTC.

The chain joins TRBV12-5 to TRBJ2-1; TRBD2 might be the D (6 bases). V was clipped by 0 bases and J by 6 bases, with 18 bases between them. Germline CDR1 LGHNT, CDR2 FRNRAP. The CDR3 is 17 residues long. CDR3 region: CASGLVILGGFRNEQFF. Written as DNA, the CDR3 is TGTGCTAGTGGTTTGGTAATTCTGGGGGGTTTTCGCAATGAGCAGTTCTTC.

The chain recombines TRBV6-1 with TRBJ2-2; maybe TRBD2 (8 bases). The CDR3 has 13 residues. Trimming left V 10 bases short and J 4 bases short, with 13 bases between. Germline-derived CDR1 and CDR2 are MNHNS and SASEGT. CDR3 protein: CATGRGPTGELFF. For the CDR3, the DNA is TGTGCCACCGGGAGGGGGCCCACCGGGGAGCTGTTTTTT.

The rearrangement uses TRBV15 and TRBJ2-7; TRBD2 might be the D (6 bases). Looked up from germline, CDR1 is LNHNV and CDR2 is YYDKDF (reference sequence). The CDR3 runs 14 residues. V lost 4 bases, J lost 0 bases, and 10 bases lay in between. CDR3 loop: CATSMGRSSYEQYF. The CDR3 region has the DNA TGTGCCACCAGCATGGGGAGGAGCTCCTACGAGCAGTACTTC.

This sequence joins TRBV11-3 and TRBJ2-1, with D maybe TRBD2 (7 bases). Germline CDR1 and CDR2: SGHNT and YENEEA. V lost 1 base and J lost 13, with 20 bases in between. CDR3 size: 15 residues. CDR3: CASSLGHLGGGSQFF. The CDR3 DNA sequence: TGTGCCAGCAGCTTAGGTCACCTGGGGGGCGGGAGCCAGTTCTTC.

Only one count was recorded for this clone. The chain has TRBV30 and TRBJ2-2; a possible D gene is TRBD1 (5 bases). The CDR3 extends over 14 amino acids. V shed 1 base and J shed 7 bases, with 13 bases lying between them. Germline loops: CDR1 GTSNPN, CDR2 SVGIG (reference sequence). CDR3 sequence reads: CAWSGQGLIGELFF. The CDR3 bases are TGTGCCTGGAGTGGGCAGGGTTTAATCGGGGAGCTGTTTTTT. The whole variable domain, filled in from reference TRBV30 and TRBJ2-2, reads SQTIHQWPATLVQPVGSPLSLECTVEGTSNPNLYWYRQAAGRGLQLLFYSVGIGQISSEVPQNLSASRPQDRQFILSSKKLLLSDSGFYLCAWSGQGLIGELFFGEGSRLTVL.

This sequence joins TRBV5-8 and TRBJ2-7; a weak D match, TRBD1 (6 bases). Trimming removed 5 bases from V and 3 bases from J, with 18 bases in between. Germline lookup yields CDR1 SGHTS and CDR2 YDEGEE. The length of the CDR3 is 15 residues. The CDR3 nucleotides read TGTGCCAGCAGTATTCCCGACAGGACCATCTACGAGCAGTACTTC. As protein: CASSIPDRTIYEQYF. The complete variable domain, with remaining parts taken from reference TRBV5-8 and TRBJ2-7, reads EAGVTQSPTHLIKTRGQQATLRCSPISGHTSVYWYQQALGLGLQFLLWYDEGEERNRGNFPPRFSGRQFPNYSSELNVNALELEDSALYLCASSIPDRTIYEQYFGPGTRLTVT.

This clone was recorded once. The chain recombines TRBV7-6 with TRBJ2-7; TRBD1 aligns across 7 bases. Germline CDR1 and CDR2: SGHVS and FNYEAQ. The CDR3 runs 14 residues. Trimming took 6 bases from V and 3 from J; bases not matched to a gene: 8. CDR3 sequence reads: CASSQGTADYEQYF. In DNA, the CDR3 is TGTGCCAGCAGTCAAGGGACAGCAGACTACGAGCAGTACTTC.

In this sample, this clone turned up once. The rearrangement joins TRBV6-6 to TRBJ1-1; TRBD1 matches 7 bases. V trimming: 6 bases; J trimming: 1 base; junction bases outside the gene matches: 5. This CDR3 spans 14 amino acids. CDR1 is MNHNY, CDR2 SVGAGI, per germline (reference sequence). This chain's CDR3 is CASSSGTENTEAFF. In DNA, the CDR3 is TGTGCCAGCAGCTCCGGGACAGAGAACACTGAAGCTTTCTTT.

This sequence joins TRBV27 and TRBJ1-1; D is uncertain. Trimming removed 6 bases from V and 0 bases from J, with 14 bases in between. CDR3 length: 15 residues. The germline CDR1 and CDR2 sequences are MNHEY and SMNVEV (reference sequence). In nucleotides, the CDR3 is TGTGCCAGCAGCCTCCTGGGCGCCTTGAACACTGAAGCTTTCTTT. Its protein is CASSLLGALNTEAFF.

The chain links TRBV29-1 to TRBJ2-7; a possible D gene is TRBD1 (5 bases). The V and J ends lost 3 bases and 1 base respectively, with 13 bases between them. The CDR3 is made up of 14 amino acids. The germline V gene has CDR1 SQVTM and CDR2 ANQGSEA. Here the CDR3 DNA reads TGCAGCGTTGAGTTGACAGCCCCGTCCTACGAGCAGTACTTC. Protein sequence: CSVELTAPSYEQYF.

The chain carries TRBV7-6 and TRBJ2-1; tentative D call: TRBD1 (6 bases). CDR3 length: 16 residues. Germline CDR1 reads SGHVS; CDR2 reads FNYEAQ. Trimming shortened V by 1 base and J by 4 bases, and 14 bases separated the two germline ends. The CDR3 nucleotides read TGTGCCAGCAGCTTAGACGCCGGGACACTATACAATGAGCAGTTCTTC. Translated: CASSLDAGTLYNEQFF.

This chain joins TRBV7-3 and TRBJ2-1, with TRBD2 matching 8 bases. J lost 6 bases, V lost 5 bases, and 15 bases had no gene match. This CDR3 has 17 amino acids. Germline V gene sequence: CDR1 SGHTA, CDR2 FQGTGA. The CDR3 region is CASSPGWIAGRGNEQFF. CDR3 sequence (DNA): TGTGCCAGCAGCCCGGGGTGGATAGCGGGGAGAGGCAATGAGCAGTTCTTC.

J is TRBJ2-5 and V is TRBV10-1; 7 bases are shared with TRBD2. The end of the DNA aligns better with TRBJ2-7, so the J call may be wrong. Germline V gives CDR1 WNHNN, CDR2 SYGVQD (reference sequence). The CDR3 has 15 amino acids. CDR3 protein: CASKSGGRDLLEQYF. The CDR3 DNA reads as TGCGCCAGCAAGTCGGGCGGGAGAGACCTCCTCGAGCAGTACTTC.